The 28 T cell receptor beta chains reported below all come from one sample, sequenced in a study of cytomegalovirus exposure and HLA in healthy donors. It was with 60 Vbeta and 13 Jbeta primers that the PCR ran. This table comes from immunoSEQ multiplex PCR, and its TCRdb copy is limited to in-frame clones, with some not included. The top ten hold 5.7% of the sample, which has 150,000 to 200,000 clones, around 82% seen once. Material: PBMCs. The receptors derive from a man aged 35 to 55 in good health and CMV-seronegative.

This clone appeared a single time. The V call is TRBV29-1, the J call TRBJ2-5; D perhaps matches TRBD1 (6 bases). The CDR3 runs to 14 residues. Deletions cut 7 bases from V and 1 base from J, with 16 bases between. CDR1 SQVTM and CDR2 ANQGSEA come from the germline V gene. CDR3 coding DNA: TGCAGCGCCTCGAGGGGGTCTCTCCAAGAGACCCAGTACTTC. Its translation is CSASRGSLQETQYF.

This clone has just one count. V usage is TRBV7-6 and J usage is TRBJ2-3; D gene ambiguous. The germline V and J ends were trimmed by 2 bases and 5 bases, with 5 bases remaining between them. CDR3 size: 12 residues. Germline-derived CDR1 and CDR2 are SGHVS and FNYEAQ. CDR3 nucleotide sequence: TGTGCCAGCAGCTTATCGGGAGATACGCAGTATTTT. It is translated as CASSLSGDTQYF.

The CDR3 bases are TGCAGCGCCTCGGGACACCGCTACGAGCAGTACTTC. Protein product: CSASGHRYEQYF. The chain links TRBV29-1 to TRBJ2-7, with a weak D call TRBD1 (6 bases). V lost 7 bases and J 3 bases, leaving 13 bases between the germline ends. Germline V gives CDR1 SQVTM, CDR2 ANQGSEA. The CDR3 contains 12 residues.

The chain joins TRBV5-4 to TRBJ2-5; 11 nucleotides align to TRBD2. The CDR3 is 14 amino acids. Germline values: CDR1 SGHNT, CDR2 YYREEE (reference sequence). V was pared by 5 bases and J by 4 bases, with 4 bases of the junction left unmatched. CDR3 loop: CASSSGGASETQYF. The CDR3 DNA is TGTGCCAGCAGTAGCGGGGGGGCCTCAGAGACCCAGTACTTC. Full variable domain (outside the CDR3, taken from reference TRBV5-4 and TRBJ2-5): ETGVTQSPTHLIKTRGQQVTLRCSSQSGHNTVSWYQQALGQGPQFIFQYYREEENGRGNFPPRFSGLQFPNYSSELNVNALELDDSALYLCASSSGGASETQYFGPGTRLLVL.

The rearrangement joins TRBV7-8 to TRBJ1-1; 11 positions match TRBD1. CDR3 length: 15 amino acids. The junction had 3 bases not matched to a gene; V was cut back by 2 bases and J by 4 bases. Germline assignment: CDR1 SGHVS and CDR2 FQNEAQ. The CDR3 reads CASSLPGTGGTEAFF. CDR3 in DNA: TGTGCCAGCAGCTTACCCGGGACAGGGGGCACTGAAGCTTTCTTT.

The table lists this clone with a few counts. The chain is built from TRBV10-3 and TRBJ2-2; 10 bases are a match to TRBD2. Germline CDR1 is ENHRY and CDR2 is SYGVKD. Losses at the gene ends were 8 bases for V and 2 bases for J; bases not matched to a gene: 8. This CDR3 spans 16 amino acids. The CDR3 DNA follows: TGTGCCATCCATGGGTGGACTAGCGGAAACACCGGGGAGCTGTTTTTT. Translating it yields CAIHGWTSGNTGELFF.

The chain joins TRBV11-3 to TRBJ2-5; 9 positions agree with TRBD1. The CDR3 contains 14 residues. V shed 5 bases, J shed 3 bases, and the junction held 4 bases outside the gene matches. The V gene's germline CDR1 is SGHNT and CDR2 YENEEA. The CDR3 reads CASSPRTGEETQYF. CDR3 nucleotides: TGTGCCAGCAGCCCACGGACAGGGGAAGAGACCCAGTACTTC.

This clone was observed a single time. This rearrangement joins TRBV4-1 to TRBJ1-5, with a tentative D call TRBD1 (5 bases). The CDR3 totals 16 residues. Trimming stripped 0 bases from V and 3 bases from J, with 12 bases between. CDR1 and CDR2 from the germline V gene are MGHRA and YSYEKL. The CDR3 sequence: CASSQDMGGPNQPQHF. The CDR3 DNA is TGCGCCAGCAGCCAAGATATGGGGGGACCCAATCAGCCCCAGCATTTT.

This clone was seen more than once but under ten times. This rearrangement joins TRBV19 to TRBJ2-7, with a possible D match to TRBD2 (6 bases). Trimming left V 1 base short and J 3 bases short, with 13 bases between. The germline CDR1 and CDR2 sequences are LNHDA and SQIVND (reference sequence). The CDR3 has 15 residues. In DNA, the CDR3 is TGTGCCAGTAGTATAGTGGGGACTTCGAACTACGAGCAGTACTTC. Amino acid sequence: CASSIVGTSNYEQYF. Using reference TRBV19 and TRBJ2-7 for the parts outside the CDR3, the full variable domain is DGGITQSPKYLFRKEGQNVTLSCEQNLNHDAMYWYRQDPGQGLRLIYYSQIVNDFQKGDIAEGYSVSREKKESFPLTVTSAQKNPTAFYLCASSIVGTSNYEQYFGPGTRLTVT.

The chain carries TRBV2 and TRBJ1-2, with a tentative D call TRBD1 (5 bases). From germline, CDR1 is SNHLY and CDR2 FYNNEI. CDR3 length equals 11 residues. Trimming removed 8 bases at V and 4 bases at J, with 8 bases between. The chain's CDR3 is CASQQVYGYTF. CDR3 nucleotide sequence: TGTGCCAGCCAACAGGTCTATGGCTACACCTTC.

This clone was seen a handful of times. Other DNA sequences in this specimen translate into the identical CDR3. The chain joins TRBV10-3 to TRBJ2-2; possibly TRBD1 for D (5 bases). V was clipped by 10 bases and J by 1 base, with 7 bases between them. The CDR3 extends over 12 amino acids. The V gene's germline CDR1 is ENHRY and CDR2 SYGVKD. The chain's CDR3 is CATQGNTGELFF. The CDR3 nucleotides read TGTGCCACCCAGGGGAACACCGGGGAGCTGTTTTTT.

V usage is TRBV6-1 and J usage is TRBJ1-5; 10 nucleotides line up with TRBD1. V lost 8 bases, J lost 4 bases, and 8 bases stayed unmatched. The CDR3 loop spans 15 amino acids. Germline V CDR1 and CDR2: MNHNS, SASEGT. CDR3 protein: CASQKTGGANQPQHF. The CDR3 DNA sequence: TGTGCCAGCCAGAAGACAGGGGGCGCAAATCAGCCCCAGCATTTT.

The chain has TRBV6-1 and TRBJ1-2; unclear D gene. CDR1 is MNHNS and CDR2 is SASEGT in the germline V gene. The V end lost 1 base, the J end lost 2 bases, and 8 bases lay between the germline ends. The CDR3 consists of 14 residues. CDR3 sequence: CASSEVVQNYGYTF. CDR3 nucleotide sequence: TGTGCCAGCAGTGAAGTGGTACAGAACTATGGCTACACCTTC.

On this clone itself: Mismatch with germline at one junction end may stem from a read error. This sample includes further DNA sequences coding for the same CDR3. The CDR3, as DNA: TGCGCCAGCAGCTTAGCGAGCGGGACCGGAACCGGGGAGCTGTTTTTT. Amino acids: CASSLASGTGTGELFF. The chain links TRBV7-9 to TRBJ2-2; 7 bases agree with TRBD2. This CDR3 comprises 16 residues. Per germline, CDR1 SEHNR and CDR2 FQNEAQ (reference sequence).

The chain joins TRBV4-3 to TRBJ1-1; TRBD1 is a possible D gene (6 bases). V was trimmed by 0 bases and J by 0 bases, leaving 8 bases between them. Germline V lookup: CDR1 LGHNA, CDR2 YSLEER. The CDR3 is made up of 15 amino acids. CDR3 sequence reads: CASSQDTGLNTEAFF. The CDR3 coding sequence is TGCGCCAGCAGCCAAGATACAGGGCTGAACACTGAAGCTTTCTTT.

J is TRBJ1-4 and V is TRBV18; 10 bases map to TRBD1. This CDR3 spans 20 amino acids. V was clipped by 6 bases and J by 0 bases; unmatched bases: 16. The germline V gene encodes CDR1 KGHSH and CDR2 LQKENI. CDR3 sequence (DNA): TGTGCCAGCTCCCTCAGGGACAGGGGAGGCCTCGCCTCAACTAATGAAAAACTGTTTTTT. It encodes CASSLRDRGGLASTNEKLFF.

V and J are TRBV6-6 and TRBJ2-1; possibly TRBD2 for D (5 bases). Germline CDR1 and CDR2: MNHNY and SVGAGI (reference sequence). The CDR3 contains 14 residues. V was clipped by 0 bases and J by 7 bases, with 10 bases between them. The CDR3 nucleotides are TGTGCCAGCAGTTACTCCGGCGGGTCTAATGAGCAGTTCTTC. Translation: CASSYSGGSNEQFF.

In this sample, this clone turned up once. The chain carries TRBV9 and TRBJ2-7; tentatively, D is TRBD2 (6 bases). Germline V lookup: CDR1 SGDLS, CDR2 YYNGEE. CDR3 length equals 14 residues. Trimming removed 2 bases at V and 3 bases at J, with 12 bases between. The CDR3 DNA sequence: TGTGCCAGCAGCGTCGGGGAGGTCAACTACGAGCAGTACTTC. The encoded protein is CASSVGEVNYEQYF.

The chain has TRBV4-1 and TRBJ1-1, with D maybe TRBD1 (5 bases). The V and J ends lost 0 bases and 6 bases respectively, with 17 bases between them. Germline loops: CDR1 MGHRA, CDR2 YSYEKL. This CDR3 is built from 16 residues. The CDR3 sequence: CASSQDRTSKGAEAFF. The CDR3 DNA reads TGCGCCAGCAGCCAAGATCGGACAAGCAAGGGCGCTGAAGCTTTCTTT.

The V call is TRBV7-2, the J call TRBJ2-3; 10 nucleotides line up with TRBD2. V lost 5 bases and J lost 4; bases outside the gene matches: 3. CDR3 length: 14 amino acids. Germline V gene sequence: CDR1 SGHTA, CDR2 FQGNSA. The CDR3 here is CASSQAGGPDTQYF. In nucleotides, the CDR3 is TGTGCCAGCAGCCAAGCGGGGGGGCCAGATACGCAGTATTTT.

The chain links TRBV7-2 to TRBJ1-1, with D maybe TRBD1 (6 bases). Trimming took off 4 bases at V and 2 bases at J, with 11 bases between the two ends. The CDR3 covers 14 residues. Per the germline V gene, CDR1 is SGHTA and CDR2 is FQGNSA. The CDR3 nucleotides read TGTGCCAGCAGCTCCCGGACAGCAAACACTGAAGCTTTCTTT. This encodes CASSSRTANTEAFF.

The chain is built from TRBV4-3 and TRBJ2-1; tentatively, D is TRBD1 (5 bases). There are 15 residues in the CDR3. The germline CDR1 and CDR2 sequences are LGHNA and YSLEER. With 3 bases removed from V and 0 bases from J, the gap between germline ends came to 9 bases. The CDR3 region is CASSQGPDSYNEQFF. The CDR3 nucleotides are TGCGCCAGCAGCCAGGGGCCGGACTCCTACAATGAGCAGTTCTTC.

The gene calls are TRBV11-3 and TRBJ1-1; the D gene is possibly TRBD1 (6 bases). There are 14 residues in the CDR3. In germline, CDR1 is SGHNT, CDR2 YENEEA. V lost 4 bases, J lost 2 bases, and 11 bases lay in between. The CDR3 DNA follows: TGTGCCAGCAGCTCTACAGGGATTAACACTGAAGCTTTCTTT. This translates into CASSSTGINTEAFF.

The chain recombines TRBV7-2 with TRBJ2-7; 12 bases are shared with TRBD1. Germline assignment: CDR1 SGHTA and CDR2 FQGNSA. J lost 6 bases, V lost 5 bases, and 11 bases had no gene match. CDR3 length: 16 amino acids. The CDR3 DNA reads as TGTGCCAGCAGCAGAGGAAAGGGACAGGGGGCGTTCGAGCAGTACTTC. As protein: CASSRGKGQGAFEQYF.

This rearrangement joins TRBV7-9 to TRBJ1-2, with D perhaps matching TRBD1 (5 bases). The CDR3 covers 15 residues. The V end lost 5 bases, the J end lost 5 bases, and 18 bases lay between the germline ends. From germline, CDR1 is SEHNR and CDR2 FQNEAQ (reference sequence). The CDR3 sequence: CASSPRSGQGYGYTF. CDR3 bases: TGTGCCAGCAGCCCACGGAGCGGGCAGGGTTATGGCTACACCTTC. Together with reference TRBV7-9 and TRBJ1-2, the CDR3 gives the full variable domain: DTGVSQNPRHKITKRGQNVTFRCDPISEHNRLYWYRQTLGQGPEFLTYFQNEAQLEKSRLLSDRFSAERPKGSFSTLEIQRTEQGDSAMYLCASSPRSGQGYGYTFGSGTRLTVV.

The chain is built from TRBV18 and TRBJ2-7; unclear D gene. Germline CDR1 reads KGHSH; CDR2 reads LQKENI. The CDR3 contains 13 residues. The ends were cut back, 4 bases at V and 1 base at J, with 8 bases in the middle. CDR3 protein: CASSRDHSYEQYF. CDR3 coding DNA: TGTGCCAGCTCACGCGATCATTCCTACGAGCAGTACTTC.

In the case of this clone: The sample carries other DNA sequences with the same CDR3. CDR3 DNA sequence: TGCGCCAGCAGCCCCGGACAGTCCTCTGGAAACACCATATATTTT. This encodes CASSPGQSSGNTIYF. This chain joins TRBV4-1 and TRBJ1-3; D might be TRBD1 (6 bases). The CDR3 runs 15 residues. Germline lookup yields CDR1 MGHRA and CDR2 YSYEKL. V lost 4 bases, J lost 0 bases, and 10 bases lay in between.

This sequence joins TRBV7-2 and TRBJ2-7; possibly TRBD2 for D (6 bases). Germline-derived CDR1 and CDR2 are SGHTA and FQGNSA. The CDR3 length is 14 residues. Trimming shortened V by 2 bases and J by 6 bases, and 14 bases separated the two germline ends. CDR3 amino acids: CASSLSTGLSEQYF. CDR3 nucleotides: TGTGCCAGCAGCTTATCAACGGGACTCAGCGAGCAGTACTTC.